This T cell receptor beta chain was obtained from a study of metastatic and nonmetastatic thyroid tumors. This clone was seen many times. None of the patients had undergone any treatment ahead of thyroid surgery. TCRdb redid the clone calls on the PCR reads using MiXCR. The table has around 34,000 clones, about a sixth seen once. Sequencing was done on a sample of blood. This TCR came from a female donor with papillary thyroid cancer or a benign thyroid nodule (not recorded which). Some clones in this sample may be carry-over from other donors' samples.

CDR3 bases: TGTGCCTGGAGTGTACGGCTTGGGGGAGGAGCTTTCTTT. As protein: CAWSVRLGGGAFF. The chain links TRBV30 to TRBJ1-1, with D maybe TRBD1 (5 bases). This CDR3 region has 13 residues. The V gene's germline CDR1 is GTSNPN and CDR2 SVGIG (reference sequence). Between the trimmed V and J ends, which lost 0 bases and 10 bases, there was a span of 15 bases.